This T cell receptor (beta chain) was observed in a study of blood T cell repertoires in COVID-19. The wider study: Both acute and convalescent COVID-19 samples were obtained from the United States, Italy and Spain. PBMCs, B-cell-depleted T cells, or T cells provided the cDNA or gDNA that made up the material.

Source study methods: Reference gene primer amplification in the assay estimated nucleated cell counts. This table comes from immunoSEQ multiplex PCR, and its TCRdb copy is limited to in-frame clones, with some not included. V and J calls plus clone size are reproduced from that table; the DNA served to infer D and trimming. The sample contains about 76,000 clones, 90% of which appear only once. The CDR3 length is 11 residues. Germline CDR1 GTSNPN, CDR2 SVGIG (reference sequence). The V gene lost 6 bases and the J gene lost 0 bases, with 6 bases spanning the gap. Sequencing was performed on peripheral blood. This sequence originates from a woman aged 50 to 65 in a cohort sampled during active COVID-19. The chain couples TRBV30 to TRBJ2-7; D is uncertain. The CDR3, as DNA: TGTGCCTGTTCATTCTCCTACGAGCAGTACTTC. This codes for CACSFSYEQYF. Supplemented by reference TRBV30 and TRBJ2-7, the full variable domain reads SQTIHQWPATLVQPVGSPLSLECTVEGTSNPNLYWYRQAAGRGLQLLFYSVGIGQISSEVPQNLSASRPQDRQFILSSKKLLLSDSGFYLCACSFSYEQYFGPGTRLTVT.